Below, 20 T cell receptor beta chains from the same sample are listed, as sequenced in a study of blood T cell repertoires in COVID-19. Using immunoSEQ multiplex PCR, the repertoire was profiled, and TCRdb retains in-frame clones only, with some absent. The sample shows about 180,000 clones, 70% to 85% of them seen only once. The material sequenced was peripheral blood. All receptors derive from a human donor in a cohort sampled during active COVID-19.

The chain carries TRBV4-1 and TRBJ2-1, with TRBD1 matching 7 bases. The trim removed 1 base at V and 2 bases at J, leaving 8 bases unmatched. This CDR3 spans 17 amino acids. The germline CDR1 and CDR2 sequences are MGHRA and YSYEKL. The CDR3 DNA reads TGCGCCAGCAGCCAAGGCAACGACAGGGTAACCTACAATGAGCAGTTCTTC. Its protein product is CASSQGNDRVTYNEQFF.

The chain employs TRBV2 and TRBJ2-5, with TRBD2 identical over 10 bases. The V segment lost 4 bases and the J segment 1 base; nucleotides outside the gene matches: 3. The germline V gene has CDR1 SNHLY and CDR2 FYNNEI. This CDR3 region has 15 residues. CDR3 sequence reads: CASSVLAGGQETQYF. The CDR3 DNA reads TGTGCCAGCAGTGTATTAGCGGGGGGCCAAGAGACCCAGTACTTC.

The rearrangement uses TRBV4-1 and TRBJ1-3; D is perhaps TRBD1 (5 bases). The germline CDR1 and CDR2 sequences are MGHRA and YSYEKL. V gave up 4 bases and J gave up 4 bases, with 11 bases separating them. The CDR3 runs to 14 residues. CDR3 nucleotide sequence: TGCGCCAGCAGCCCCGGGGGGGAGGGAAACACCATATATTTT. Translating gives CASSPGGEGNTIYF.

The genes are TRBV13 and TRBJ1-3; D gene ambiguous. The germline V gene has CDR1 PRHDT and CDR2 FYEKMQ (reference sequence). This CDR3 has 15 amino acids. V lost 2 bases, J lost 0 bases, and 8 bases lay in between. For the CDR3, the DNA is TGTGCCAGCAGCTTACGCGGGGACTCTGGAAACACCATATATTTT. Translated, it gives CASSLRGDSGNTIYF.

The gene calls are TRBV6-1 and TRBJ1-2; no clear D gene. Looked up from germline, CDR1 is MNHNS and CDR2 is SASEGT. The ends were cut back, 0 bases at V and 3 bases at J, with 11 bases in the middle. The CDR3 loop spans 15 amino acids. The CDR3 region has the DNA TGTGCCAGCAGTGAAGCGTCGTCGGTGGACTATGGCTACACCTTC. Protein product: CASSEASSVDYGYTF.

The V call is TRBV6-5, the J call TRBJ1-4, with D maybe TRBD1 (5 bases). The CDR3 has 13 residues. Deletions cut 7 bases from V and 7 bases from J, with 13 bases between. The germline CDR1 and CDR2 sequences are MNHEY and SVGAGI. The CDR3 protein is CASTGGIVEKLFF. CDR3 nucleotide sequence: TGTGCCAGCACGGGGGGAATTGTTGAAAAACTGTTTTTT.

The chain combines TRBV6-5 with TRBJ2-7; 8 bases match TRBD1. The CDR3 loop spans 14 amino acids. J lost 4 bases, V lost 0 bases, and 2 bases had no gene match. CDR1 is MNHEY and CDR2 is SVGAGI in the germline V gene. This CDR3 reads CASSYSDRGYEQYF. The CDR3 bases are TGTGCCAGCAGTTACTCTGACAGGGGTTACGAGCAGTACTTC.

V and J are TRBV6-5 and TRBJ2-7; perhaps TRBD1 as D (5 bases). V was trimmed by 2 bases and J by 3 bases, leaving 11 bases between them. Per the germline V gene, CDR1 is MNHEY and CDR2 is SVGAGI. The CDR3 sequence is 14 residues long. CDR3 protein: CASSYDRGGYEQYF. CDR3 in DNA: TGTGCCAGCAGTTACGATAGGGGCGGCTACGAGCAGTACTTC.

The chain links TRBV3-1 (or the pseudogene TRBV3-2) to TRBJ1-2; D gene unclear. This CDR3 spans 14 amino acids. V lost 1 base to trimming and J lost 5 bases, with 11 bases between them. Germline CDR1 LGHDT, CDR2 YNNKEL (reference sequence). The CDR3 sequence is CASSQGGSGYGYTF. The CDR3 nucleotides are TGTGCCAGCAGCCAAGGTGGATCGGGGTATGGCTACACCTTC.

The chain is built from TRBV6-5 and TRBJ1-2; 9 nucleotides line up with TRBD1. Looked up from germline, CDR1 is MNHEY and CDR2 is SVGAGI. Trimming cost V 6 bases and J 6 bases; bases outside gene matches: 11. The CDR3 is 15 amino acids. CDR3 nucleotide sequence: TGTGCCAGCAGACGACCGGGACAGGGATGGGATGGCTACACCTTC. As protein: CASRRPGQGWDGYTF.

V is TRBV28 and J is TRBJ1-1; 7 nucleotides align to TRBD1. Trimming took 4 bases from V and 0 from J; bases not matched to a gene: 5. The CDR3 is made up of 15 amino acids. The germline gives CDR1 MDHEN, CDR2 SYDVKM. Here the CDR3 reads CASSSYRGMNTEAFF. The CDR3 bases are TGTGCCAGCAGTTCTTACAGGGGTATGAACACTGAAGCTTTCTTT.

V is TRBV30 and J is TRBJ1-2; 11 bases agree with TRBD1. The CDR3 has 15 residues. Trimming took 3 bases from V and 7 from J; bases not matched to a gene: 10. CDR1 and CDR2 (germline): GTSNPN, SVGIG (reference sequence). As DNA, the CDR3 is TGTGCCTGGAGGAGACCCGGACAGGGGGCCATTGGCTACACCTTC. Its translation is CAWRRPGQGAIGYTF.

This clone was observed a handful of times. This CDR3 is CAWSAPDGGGYTF. Here the CDR3 DNA reads TGTGCCTGGAGTGCCCCGGACGGGGGTGGCTACACCTTC. J is TRBJ1-2 and V is TRBV30; D perhaps matches TRBD1 (5 bases). The CDR3 loop spans 13 amino acids. V dropped 1 base and J dropped 7 bases, with 13 bases sitting between them. Germline CDR1 GTSNPN, CDR2 SVGIG (reference sequence).

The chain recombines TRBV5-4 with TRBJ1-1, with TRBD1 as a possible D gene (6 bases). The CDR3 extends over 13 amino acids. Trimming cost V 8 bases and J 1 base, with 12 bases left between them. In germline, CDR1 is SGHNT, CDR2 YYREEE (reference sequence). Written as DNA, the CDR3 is TGTGCCAGTAGCAGGGGCCCGAACACTGAAGCTTTCTTT. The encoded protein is CASSRGPNTEAFF.

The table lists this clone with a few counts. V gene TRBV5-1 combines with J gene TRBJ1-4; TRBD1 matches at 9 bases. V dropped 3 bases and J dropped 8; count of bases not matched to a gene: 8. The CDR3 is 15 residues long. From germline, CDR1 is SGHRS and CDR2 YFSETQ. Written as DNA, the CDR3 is TGCGCCAGCAGCTCGGGGACAGGGCGAGGGGAAAAACTGTTTTTT. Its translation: CASSSGTGRGEKLFF.

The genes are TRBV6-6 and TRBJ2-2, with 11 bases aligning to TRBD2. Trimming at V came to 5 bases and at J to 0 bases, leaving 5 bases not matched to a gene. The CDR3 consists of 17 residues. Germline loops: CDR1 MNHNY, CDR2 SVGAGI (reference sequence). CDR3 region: CASSLAGGATNTGELFF. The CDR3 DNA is TGTGCCAGCAGTCTAGCGGGGGGAGCGACGAACACCGGGGAGCTGTTTTTT.

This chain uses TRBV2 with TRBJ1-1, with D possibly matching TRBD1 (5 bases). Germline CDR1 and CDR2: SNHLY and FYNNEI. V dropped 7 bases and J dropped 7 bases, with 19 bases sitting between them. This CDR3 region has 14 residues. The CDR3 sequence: CASIDTGPRDEAFF. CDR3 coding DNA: TGTGCCAGCATCGATACAGGCCCCAGGGATGAAGCTTTCTTT.

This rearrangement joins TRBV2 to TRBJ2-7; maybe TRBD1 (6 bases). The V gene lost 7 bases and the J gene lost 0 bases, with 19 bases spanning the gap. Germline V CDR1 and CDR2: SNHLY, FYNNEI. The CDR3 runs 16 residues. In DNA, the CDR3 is TGTGCCAGCATCGGCGCCGGGACACCTAGCTCCTACGAGCAGTACTTC. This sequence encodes CASIGAGTPSSYEQYF.

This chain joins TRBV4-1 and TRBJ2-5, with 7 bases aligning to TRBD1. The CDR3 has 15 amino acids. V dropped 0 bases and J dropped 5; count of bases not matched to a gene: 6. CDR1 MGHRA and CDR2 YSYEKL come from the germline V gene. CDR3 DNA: TGCGCCAGCAGCCAAGATCGAGGGGGCGGTGAGACCCAGTACTTC. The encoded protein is CASSQDRGGGETQYF.

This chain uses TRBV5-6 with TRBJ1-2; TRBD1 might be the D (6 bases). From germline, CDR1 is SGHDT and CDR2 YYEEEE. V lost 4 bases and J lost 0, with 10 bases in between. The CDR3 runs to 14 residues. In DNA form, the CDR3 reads TGTGCCAGCAGCCTACAGGGAGCTAACTATGGCTACACCTTC. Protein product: CASSLQGANYGYTF.